Each of the 22 T cell receptor beta chains below was sequenced from the same sample in a study of T cells after yellow fever vaccination. TCRdb fed the 5' RACE reads into MiXCR, producing one record per CDR3 protein. The sample has a few hundred thousand distinct CDR3 sequences, about 10% seen once. Here the sequenced sample was CD4+ T cells sorted from PBMCs, taken 5 days after the yellow fever booster vaccination. These receptor sequences come from a man in his late teens or twenties who received the YFV17D yellow fever vaccine.

This chain connects TRBV6-4 to TRBJ2-1; the match to TRBD1 covers 8 bases. The length of the CDR3 is 15 residues. V dropped 6 bases and J dropped 0; count of bases not matched to a gene: 4. Germline CDR1 reads MRHNA; CDR2 reads SNTAGT. DNA of the CDR3: TGTGCCAGCAGACCGGGGACAGGCTCCTACAATGAGCAGTTCTTC. Translation: CASRPGTGSYNEQFF.

This clonotype was picked up a small number of times. V gene TRBV13 combines with J gene TRBJ2-7; 11 bases match TRBD1. The CDR3 is 17 residues long. V dropped 3 bases and J dropped 8; count of bases not matched to a gene: 15. Germline V gene data show CDR1 as PRHDT and CDR2 as FYEKMQ (reference sequence). The CDR3 spells CASSFRLSGTGGRQQYF. DNA of the CDR3: TGTGCCAGCAGCTTTAGATTGTCCGGGACAGGGGGGCGGCAGCAGTACTTC. The variable domain in full, completed from reference TRBV13 and TRBJ2-7, reads AAGVIQSPRHLIKEKRETATLKCYPIPRHDTVYWYQQGPGQDPQFLISFYEKMQSDKGSIPDRFSAQQFSDYHSELNMSSLELGDSALYFCASSFRLSGTGGRQQYFGPGTRLTVT.

This clonotype has only a few counts. The rearrangement links TRBV30 to TRBJ2-7; 8 bases line up with TRBD1. Germline V gives CDR1 GTSNPN, CDR2 SVGIG (reference sequence). V dropped 2 bases and J dropped 3; count of bases not matched to a gene: 9. This CDR3 comprises 15 residues. CDR3 sequence (DNA): TGTGCCTGGAGTTCAACGGACAGGGCACGCTACGAGCAGTACTTC. Encoded protein: CAWSSTDRARYEQYF.

This clonotype was seen many times. V gene TRBV7-9 combines with J gene TRBJ1-5; 9 bases agree with TRBD1. CDR1 is SEHNR and CDR2 is FQNEAQ in the germline V gene (reference sequence). CDR3 size: 17 residues. Trimming cost V 0 bases and J 1 base; bases outside gene matches: 4. DNA of the CDR3: TGTGCCAGCAGCTTAGCACCGGGACAGGGAAGCAATCAGCCCCAGCATTTT. Translation: CASSLAPGQGSNQPQHF.

J is TRBJ2-7 and V is TRBV6-5; D remains ambiguous. Trimming cost V 0 bases and J 2 bases, with 14 bases left between them. Germline-derived CDR1 and CDR2 are MNHEY and SVGAGI. The CDR3 spans 16 residues. Here the CDR3 DNA reads TGTGCCAGCAGTTACTCGAATTCAGTCAGTCCCTACGAGCAGTACTTC. As protein: CASSYSNSVSPYEQYF.

This clonotype was counted only a few times. V and J are TRBV7-2 and TRBJ2-3; D gene ambiguous. Germline V gene data show CDR1 as SGHTA and CDR2 as FQGNSA. V gave up 7 bases and J gave up 2 bases, with 10 bases separating them. The CDR3 totals 13 residues. The CDR3 loop reads CASTLRNTDTQYF. The DNA of the CDR3 is TGTGCCAGCACCCTCCGAAACACAGATACGCAGTATTTT.

The CDR3 DNA reads TGTGCCAGCAGCGTGGGACAGGGGGAGTTCTATGGCTACACCTTC. It codes for CASSVGQGEFYGYTF. The chain employs TRBV5-4 and TRBJ1-2; the match to TRBD1 covers 11 bases. This CDR3 is 15 amino acids long. V shed 4 bases and J 4 bases; nucleotides not matched to a gene: 6. Germline V gives CDR1 SGHNT, CDR2 YYREEE (reference sequence).

In its sample, this clonotype was seen a few times. The V and J genes are TRBV7-9 and TRBJ1-6; D uncertain. V dropped 3 bases and J dropped 7 bases, with 10 bases sitting between them. Germline CDR1 is SEHNR and CDR2 is FQNEAQ (reference sequence). CDR3 length equals 14 residues. CDR3 DNA sequence: TGTGCCAGCAGCTTTCTGGGAAGGAATTCACCCCTCCACTTT. The encoded protein is CASSFLGRNSPLHF.

In its sample, this clonotype was seen a few times. V is TRBV20-1 and J is TRBJ1-5, with D unclear. From germline, CDR1 is DFQATT and CDR2 SNEGSKA (reference sequence). This CDR3 has 13 residues. The V and J ends lost 0 bases and 1 base respectively, with 4 bases between them. CDR3 in DNA: TGCAGTGCTAGAGACTTAAGCAATCAGCCCCAGCATTTT. Translation gives CSARDLSNQPQHF.

In its sample, this clonotype was seen many times. The chain joins TRBV5-1 to TRBJ2-3; 12 nucleotides match TRBD2. CDR3 length: 16 amino acids. The V segment lost 0 bases and the J segment 5 bases; nucleotides outside the gene matches: 4. The germline CDR1 and CDR2 sequences are SGHRS and YFSETQ. The DNA for the CDR3 is TGCGCCAGCAGCTTGGCGGCTAGCGGGGGGGAAGATACGCAGTATTTT. This sequence encodes CASSLAASGGEDTQYF.

The chain couples TRBV7-9 to TRBJ1-6; D might be TRBD1 (5 bases). This CDR3 is built from 14 residues. Trimming took 4 bases from V and 5 from J, leaving 9 bases between them. In germline, CDR1 is SEHNR, CDR2 FQNEAQ (reference sequence). The CDR3 DNA follows: TGTGCCAGCAGCTCCCGACAGAATAATTCACCCCTCCACTTT. Amino acids: CASSSRQNNSPLHF.

The table lists this clonotype with many counts. CDR3 sequence (DNA): TGCAGCGTTAGTTCAGCCCTTGGCACCTACAATGAGCAGTTCTTC. It codes for CSVSSALGTYNEQFF. This chain joins TRBV29-1 and TRBJ2-1; D gene unclear. The ends were cut back, 5 bases at V and 2 bases at J, with 16 bases in the middle. There are 15 residues in the CDR3. The germline gives CDR1 SQVTM, CDR2 ANQGSEA.

This clonotype showed up just a few times. The DNA for the CDR3 is TGTGCCAGCAGTTACGGCCGGGGGGTAGCTGAAGCTTTCTTT. This encodes CASSYGRGVAEAFF. The V gene is TRBV6-6, the J gene TRBJ1-1; the D gene is possibly TRBD1 (5 bases). V dropped 2 bases and J dropped 6 bases, with 13 bases sitting between them. The germline CDR1 and CDR2 sequences are MNHNY and SVGAGI (reference sequence). This CDR3 is built from 14 residues.

The chain couples TRBV6-1 to TRBJ1-2; TRBD1 might be the D (6 bases). Trimming left V 0 bases short and J 6 bases short, with 8 bases between. The CDR3 length is 13 residues. CDR1 is MNHNS, CDR2 SASEGT, per germline. The CDR3 sequence is CASSEAQGNGYTF. The CDR3 DNA follows: TGTGCCAGCAGTGAAGCTCAGGGGAATGGCTACACCTTC.

The rearrangement links TRBV6-2 or TRBV6-3 to TRBJ2-7, with D possibly being TRBD1 or TRBD2 (5 bases each). V was clipped by 6 bases and J by 4 bases, with 22 bases between them. Germline V lookup: CDR1 MNHEY, CDR2 SVGEGT. The CDR3 runs to 16 residues. This CDR3 is CASRQIGTRVEYEQYV. The DNA for the CDR3 is TGTGCCAGCAGACAAATCGGGACGAGGGTCGAGTACGAGCAGTACGTC.

J is TRBJ1-2 and V is TRBV12-3 or TRBV12-4; no clear D. V lost 3 bases and J 0 bases, leaving 5 bases between the germline ends. The CDR3 has 13 residues. The CDR3 reads CASSFQANYGYTF. The CDR3 DNA reads as TGTGCCAGCAGTTTCCAGGCTAACTATGGCTACACCTTC.

V gene TRBV11-3 combines with J gene TRBJ2-3, with 7 bases fitting TRBD2. The ends lost 3 bases at V and 4 bases at J; junction bases unmatched: 7. The CDR3 has 15 amino acids. The germline V gene has CDR1 SGHNT and CDR2 YENEEA. The CDR3: CASSLGGAVSDTQYF. The CDR3 nucleotides read TGTGCCAGCAGCTTGGGAGGGGCTGTATCAGATACGCAGTATTTT.

The chain carries TRBV7-2 and TRBJ2-2; D remains ambiguous. Germline V gives CDR1 SGHTA, CDR2 FQGNSA. Trimming cost V 2 bases and J 0 bases, with 7 bases left between them. The CDR3 is 15 amino acids. The CDR3 nucleotides read TGTGCCAGCAGCTTAACGGTTTCGAACACCGGGGAGCTGTTTTTT. Translated: CASSLTVSNTGELFF.

The V call is TRBV3-1, the J call TRBJ2-3, with no clear D. The V and J ends lost 3 bases and 3 bases respectively, with 19 bases between them. Looked up from germline, CDR1 is LGHDT and CDR2 is YNNKEL (reference sequence). The CDR3 contains 17 residues. DNA of the CDR3: TGTGCCAGCAGCCATCGCGGCACAACTACCCCTACAGATACGCAGTATTTT. Translating it yields CASSHRGTTTPTDTQYF.

This clonotype was detected ten times or more. The chain uses TRBV7-2 and TRBJ2-5, with D possibly being TRBD2 (6 bases). CDR1 is SGHTA, CDR2 FQGNSA, per germline. The V gene lost 0 bases and the J gene lost 2 bases, with 7 bases spanning the gap. CDR3 length equals 14 residues. The CDR3 coding sequence is TGTGCCAGCAGCTTAGCGGCGGGGCAAGAGACCCAGTACTTC. Translation: CASSLAAGQETQYF.

This clonotype was seen a few times. The rearrangement joins TRBV7-2 to TRBJ2-7, with unresolved D. The germline V and J ends were trimmed by 1 base and 9 bases, with 16 bases remaining between them. CDR1 and CDR2 (germline): SGHTA, FQGNSA. This CDR3 is built from 14 residues. The CDR3 bases are TGTGCCAGCAGCTTAGACAGACAAGGCCGAGGGCAGTACTTC. The encoded protein is CASSLDRQGRGQYF.

The chain is built from TRBV5-4 and TRBJ1-3; 11 bases map to TRBD1. CDR3 length equals 16 residues. Trimming at V came to 2 bases and at J to 4 bases, leaving 5 bases not matched to a gene. Germline CDR1 and CDR2: SGHNT and YYREEE (reference sequence). The CDR3 here is CASSFGDRGFGNTIYF. DNA for the CDR3: TGTGCCAGCAGCTTTGGGGACAGGGGGTTCGGAAACACCATATATTTT.